The source of this TCR beta chain is a study of CD8+ T cells in alopecia areata. Across the study: Patients received oral tofacitinib, 5 to 10 mg twice daily, for moderate-to-severe alopecia areata.

Investigators isolated RNA and reverse transcribed it into cDNA to act as the sequencing template. Profiled with immunoSEQ multiplex PCR; TCRdb holds only in-frame clones, not every one. In the table there are about 160,000 clones, more than 40% of which are singletons. J lost 1 base, V lost 1 base, and 8 bases had no gene match. The CDR3 has 17 amino acids. Germline CDR1 and CDR2: MGHDK and SYGVNS. The source material was CD4+ T cells sorted from blood. This receptor was identified in a human donor with alopecia areata. This chain uses TRBV25-1 with TRBJ1-1; 8 bases agree with TRBD1. The CDR3 nucleotides are TGTGCCAGCAGTGAATTCTTACCGGGACAGGAGAACACTGAAGCTTTCTTT. It codes for CASSEFLPGQENTEAFF.